The sequence of this T cell receptor beta chain was determined in a study of Ad26.COV2.S vaccination and SARS-CoV-2 variants. Study conclusions and caveats: Non-spike TCR breadth did not differ much between vaccine and placebo recipients. Vaccinated individuals (as opposed to placebo recipients) had higher spike-specific TCR breadth. The TCR breadth and depth analyses may have understated or missed part of the total T cell responses.

The repertoire was sequenced with immunoSEQ multiplex PCR; TCRdb's copy has only in-frame clones and lacks some. The data show 440,000 or so clones, roughly 90% seen once. CDR3 length: 14 residues. V shed 4 bases, J shed 5 bases, and the junction held 4 bases outside the gene matches. Germline CDR1 SGHVS, CDR2 FQNEAQ. The sample's treatment: around 19 received Ad26.COV2.S at low or high dose, single or two shots; several received placebo; per-sample allocation not given. Sampling was done on day 63 after the first vaccine or placebo injection. The vaccine antigen was prefusion-stabilized Wuhan SARS-CoV-2 spike. As to this clone: Its specificity is unknown.

This TCR derives from a person aged 18 to 65 who received the Ad26.COV2.S COVID-19 vaccine or a placebo. Specimen: peripheral blood, collected in a trial of Ad26.COV2.S vaccine versus placebo. The chain joins TRBV7-8 to TRBJ1-2; 10 nucleotides match TRBD1. CDR3 amino acids: CASSSDRGRYGYTF. The CDR3, as DNA: TGTGCCAGCAGCTCCGACAGGGGGCGATATGGCTACACCTTC.